The 4 T cell receptor beta chains below come from one sample, sequenced in a study of blood T cells in healthy people across ages. It was with a sample-barcoded 5' primer and a J-beta primer mix that a second PCR of roughly 7 to 12 cycles was run. TCRdb recomputed calls from the 5' RACE reads with MiXCR, one row per CDR3 protein. The sample has about 640,000 distinct CDR3 sequences; approximately 59% are singletons. Input material: blood. These TCRs come from a man between 60 and 75 years old in good health.

This clonotype occurred once. V is TRBV5-1 and J is TRBJ2-1, with 9 positions matching TRBD1. After removal of 4 bases from V and 8 bases from J, the junction contained 10 bases not matched to a gene. Germline lookup yields CDR1 SGHRS and CDR2 YFSETQ. The CDR3 is made up of 15 amino acids. The CDR3 sequence: CASSLGQGFVDEQFF. The DNA of the CDR3 is TGCGCCAGCAGCCTGGGACAGGGATTTGTGGATGAGCAGTTCTTC.

This clonotype was seen once. This chain connects TRBV6-5 to TRBJ2-1; the D is unclear. CDR3 length: 14 amino acids. CDR1 is MNHEY and CDR2 is SVGAGI in the germline V gene. V was shortened by 2 bases and J by 7 bases, with 12 bases between the two germline ends. The CDR3 protein is CASSYPGRRNEQFF. CDR3 nucleotide sequence: TGTGCCAGCAGTTACCCGGGCAGGCGTAATGAGCAGTTCTTC.

This clonotype was observed a few times. A read error may be the cause here, since a much bigger clone is one base away. This chain joins TRBV7-2 and TRBJ2-5, with D perhaps TRBD2 (5 bases). Trimming removed 4 bases at V and 11 bases at J, with 20 bases between. The CDR3 length is 14 residues. The germline CDR1 and CDR2 sequences are SGHTA and FQGNSA. CDR3 region: CASSSRYRGEEQYF. The CDR3, as DNA: TGTGCCAGCAGCTCAAGATATCGGGGAGAAGAGCAGTACTTC.

The V gene is TRBV12-3 or TRBV12-4, the J gene TRBJ2-2; D possibly corresponds to TRBD1 (6 bases). The CDR3 is made up of 15 amino acids. V lost 5 bases and J 6 bases, leaving 16 bases between the germline ends. In nucleotides, the CDR3 is TGTGCCAGCAGTACCGGGATAGGGGGTTCCGGGGAGCTGTTTTTT. As protein: CASSTGIGGSGELFF.